In its sample, the clone carrying this T cell receptor (beta chain) was seen a few times. In the original processing: Amplification from reference gene primers served as the basis for estimated nucleated cell counts. This table comes from immunoSEQ multiplex PCR, and its TCRdb copy is limited to in-frame clones, with some not included. That table is the source of V, J and clone size, and D and trimming were worked out from the DNA. The repertoire holds 200,000 or so clones, with about 86% as singletons. This entry belongs to a study of blood T cell repertoires in COVID-19. V lost 4 bases and J 8 bases, leaving 23 bases between the germline ends. Germline V gives CDR1 MNHEY, CDR2 SVGAGI. The CDR3 is 16 residues long. Allocation to cohorts depended on clinical history reported by the participants.

Sequencing input: PBMCs or T cells enriched from blood (not recorded which). The chain employs TRBV6-5 and TRBJ1-2, with D perhaps TRBD1 (5 bases). The sequence derives from a middle-aged man who had recovered from COVID-19. CDR3 sequence: CASSSPGLSKGFGYTF. Here the CDR3 DNA reads TGTGCCAGCAGTTCCCCAGGGTTGTCGAAGGGGTTCGGCTACACCTTC.